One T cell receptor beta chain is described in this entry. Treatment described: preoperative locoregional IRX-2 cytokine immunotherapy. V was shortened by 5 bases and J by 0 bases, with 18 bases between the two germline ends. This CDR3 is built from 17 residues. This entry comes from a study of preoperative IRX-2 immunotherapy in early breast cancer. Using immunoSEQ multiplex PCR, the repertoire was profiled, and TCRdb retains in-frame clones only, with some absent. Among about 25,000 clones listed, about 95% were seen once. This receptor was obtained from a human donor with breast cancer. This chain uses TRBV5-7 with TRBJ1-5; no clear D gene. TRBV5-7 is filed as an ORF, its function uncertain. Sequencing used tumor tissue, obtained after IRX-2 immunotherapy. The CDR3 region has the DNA TGTGCCAGCAGTAAATCGACGGAACAGTATAGCAATCAGCCCCAGCATTTT. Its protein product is CASSKSTEQYSNQPQHF.